The clone carrying this T cell receptor beta chain was observed many times. The data are from a study of tumor and adjacent non-tumor tissue in lung cancer. Trimming stripped 6 bases from V and 11 bases from J, with 16 bases between. The CDR3 runs 12 residues. From germline, CDR1 is MDHEN and CDR2 SYDVKM. The template was RNA from unsorted bulk tissue. A modified ARM-PCR protocol with three rounds of nested PCR amplified TCRbeta. TCRdb fed the multiplex PCR reads into MiXCR, producing one record per CDR3 protein. The sample gives under 150,000 distinct CDR3 sequences, roughly 66% of which show up once; 18% is in the top ten.

This sequence was found in a man in his 60s with small cell lung cancer. The material sequenced was lung tumor tissue. The gene calls are TRBV28 and TRBJ1-1; tentative D call: TRBD1 (5 bases). Here the CDR3 reads CASSSPGRRAFF. For the CDR3, the DNA is TGTGCCAGCAGCTCACCGGGACGCCGGGCTTTCTTT.